This T cell receptor beta chain stems from a study of T cells in Graves' hyperthyroidism and ophthalmopathy. This clonotype occurred many times. Active moderate-to-severe ophthalmopathy, Clinical Activity Score at least 3, NOSPECS at least 4, under 3 months' duration. The study based diagnoses on clinical symptoms, serum thyroxine and TRAb, thyroid ultrasound and orbital computed tomography. V was pared by 3 bases and J by 2 bases, with 7 bases between. Per the germline V gene, CDR1 is GTSNPN and CDR2 is SVGIG (reference sequence). CDR3 length: 12 amino acids. TCR beta CDR3 sequences were amplified from RNA transcripts. The HTBI set primed first-round TCR CDR3 RT-PCR. A single record per CDR3 protein comes from TCRdb applying MiXCR to the multiplex PCR reads. The sample records hundreds of thousands of distinct CDR3 sequences, about a sixth being singletons.

Sequencing was carried out using blood. V usage is TRBV30 and J usage is TRBJ1-2, with D possibly being TRBD1 (5 bases). The TCR comes from a woman younger than 35 with Graves' ophthalmopathy. CDR3 DNA: TGTGCCTGGAGGGACATAAACTATGGCTACACCTTC. It encodes CAWRDINYGYTF.